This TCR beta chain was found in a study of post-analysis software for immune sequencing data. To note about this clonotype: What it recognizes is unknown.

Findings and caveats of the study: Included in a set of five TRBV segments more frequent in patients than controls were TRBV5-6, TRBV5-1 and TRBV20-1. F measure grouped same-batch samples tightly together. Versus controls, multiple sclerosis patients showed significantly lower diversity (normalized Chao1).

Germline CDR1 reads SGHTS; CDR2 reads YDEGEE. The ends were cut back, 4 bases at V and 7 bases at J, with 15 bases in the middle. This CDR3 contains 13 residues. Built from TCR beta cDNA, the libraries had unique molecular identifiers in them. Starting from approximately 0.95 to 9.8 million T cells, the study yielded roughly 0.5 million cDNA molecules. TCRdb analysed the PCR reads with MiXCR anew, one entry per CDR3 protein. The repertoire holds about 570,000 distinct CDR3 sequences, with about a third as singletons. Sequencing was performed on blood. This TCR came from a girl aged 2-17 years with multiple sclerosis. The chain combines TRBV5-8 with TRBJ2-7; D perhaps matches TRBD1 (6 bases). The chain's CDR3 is CASSTTGFWEQYF. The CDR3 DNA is TGTGCCAGCAGCACCACAGGGTTTTGGGAGCAGTACTTC.